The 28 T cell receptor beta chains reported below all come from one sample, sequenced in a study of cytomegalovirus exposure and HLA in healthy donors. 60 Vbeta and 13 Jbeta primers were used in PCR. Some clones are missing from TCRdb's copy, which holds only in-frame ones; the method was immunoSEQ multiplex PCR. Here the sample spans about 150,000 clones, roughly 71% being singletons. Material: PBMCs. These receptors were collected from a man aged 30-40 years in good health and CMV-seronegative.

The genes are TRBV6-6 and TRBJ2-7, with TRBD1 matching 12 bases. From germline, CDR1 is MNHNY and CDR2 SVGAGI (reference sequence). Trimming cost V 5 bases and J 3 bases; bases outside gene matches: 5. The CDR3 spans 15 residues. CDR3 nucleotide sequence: TGTGCCAGCAGTCCCGGGACAGGGGGCCTCTACGAGCAGTACTTC. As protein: CASSPGTGGLYEQYF.

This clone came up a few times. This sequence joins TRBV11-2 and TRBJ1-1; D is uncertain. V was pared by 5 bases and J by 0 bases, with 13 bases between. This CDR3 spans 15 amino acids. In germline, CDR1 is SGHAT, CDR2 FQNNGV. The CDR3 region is CASSRSNSLNTEAFF. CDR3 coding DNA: TGTGCCAGCAGCCGCAGTAACAGTTTGAACACTGAAGCTTTCTTT.

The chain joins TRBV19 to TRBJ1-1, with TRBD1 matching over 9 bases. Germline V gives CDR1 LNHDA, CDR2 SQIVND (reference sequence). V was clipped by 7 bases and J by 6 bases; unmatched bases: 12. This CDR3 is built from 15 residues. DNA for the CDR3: TGTGCCAGTATCTCAAACAGGGGGCCGCGAGCTGAAGCTTTCTTT. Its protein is CASISNRGPRAEAFF.

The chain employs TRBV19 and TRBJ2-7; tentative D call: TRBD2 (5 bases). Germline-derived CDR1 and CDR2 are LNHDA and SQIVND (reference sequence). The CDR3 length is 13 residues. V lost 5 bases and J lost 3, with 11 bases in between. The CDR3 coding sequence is TGTGCCAGTAGTCTGAGGGAGAGCTACGAGCAGTACTTC. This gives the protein CASSLRESYEQYF.

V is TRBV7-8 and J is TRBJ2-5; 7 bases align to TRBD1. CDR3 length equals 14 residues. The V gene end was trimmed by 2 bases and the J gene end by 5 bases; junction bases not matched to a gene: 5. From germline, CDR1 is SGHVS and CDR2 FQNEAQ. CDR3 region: CASSLTTGEETQYF. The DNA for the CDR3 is TGTGCCAGCAGCTTAACTACAGGGGAGGAGACCCAGTACTTC. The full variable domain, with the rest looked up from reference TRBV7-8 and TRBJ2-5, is GAGVSQSPRYKVAKRGQDVALRCDPISGHVSLFWYQQALGQGPEFLTYFQNEAQLDKSGLPSDRFFAERPEGSVSTLKIQRTQQEDSAVYLCASSLTTGEETQYFGPGTRLLVL.

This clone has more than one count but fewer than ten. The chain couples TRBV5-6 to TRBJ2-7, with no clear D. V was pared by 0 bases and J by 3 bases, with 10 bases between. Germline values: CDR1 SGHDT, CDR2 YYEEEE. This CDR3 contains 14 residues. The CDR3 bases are TGTGCCAGCAGCTTGGGTGGGCAGTTCTACGAGCAGTACTTC. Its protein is CASSLGGQFYEQYF. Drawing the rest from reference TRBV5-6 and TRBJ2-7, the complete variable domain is DAGVTQSPTHLIKTRGQQVTLRCSPKSGHDTVSWYQQALGQGPQFIFQYYEEEERQRGNFPDRFSGHQFPNYSSELNVNALLLGDSALYLCASSLGGQFYEQYFGPGTRLTVT.

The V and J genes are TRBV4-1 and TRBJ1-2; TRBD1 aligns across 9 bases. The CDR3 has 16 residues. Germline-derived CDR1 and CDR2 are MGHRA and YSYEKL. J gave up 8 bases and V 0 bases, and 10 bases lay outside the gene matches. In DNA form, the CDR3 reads TGCGCCAGCAGCCAAGATATGGGCGGGACAGGGAGAGGCTACACCTTC. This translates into CASSQDMGGTGRGYTF.

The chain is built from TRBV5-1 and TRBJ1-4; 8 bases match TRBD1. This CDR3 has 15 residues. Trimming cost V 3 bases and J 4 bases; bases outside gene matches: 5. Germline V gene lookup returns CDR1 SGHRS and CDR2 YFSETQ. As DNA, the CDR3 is TGCGCCAGCAGCTGGGAAACAGGGGGTAATGAAAAACTGTTTTTT. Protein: CASSWETGGNEKLFF.

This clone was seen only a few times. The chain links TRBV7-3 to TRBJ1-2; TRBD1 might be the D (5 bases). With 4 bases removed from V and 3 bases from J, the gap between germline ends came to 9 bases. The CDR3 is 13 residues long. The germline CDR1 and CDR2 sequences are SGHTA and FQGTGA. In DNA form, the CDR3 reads TGTGCCAGCAGCTCCGGGACTGACTATGGCTACACCTTC. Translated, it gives CASSSGTDYGYTF.

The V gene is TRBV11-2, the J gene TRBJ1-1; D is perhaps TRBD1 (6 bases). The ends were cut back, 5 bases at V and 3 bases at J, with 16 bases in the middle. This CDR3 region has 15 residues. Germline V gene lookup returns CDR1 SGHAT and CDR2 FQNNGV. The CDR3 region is CASSLTARGDTEAFF. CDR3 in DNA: TGTGCCAGCAGCCTGACAGCCAGGGGCGACACTGAAGCTTTCTTT.

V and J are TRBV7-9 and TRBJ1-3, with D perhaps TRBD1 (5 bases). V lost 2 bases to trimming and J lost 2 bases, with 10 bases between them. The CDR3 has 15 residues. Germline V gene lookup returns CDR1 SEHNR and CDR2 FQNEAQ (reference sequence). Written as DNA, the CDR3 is TGTGCCAGCAGCTTACTCCAGGGCCCTGGAAACACCATATATTTT. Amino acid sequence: CASSLLQGPGNTIYF.

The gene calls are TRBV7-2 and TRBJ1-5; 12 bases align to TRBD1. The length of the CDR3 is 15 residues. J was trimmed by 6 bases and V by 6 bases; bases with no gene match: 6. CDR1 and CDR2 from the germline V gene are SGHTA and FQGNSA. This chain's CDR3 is CASSLGTGGRQPQHF. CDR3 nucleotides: TGTGCCAGCAGTCTCGGGACAGGGGGCCGTCAGCCCCAGCATTTT. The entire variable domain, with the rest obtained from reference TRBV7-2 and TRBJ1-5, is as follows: GAGVSQSPSNKVTEKGKDVELRCDPISGHTALYWYRQSLGQGLEFLIYFQGNSAPDKSGLPSDRFSAERTGGSVSTLTIQRTQQEDSAVYLCASSLGTGGRQPQHFGDGTRLSIL.

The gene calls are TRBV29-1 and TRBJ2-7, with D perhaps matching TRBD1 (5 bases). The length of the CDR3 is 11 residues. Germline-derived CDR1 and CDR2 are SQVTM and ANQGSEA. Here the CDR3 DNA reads TGCACCATAACCCAGGGCTACGAGCAGTACTTC. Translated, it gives CTITQGYEQYF.

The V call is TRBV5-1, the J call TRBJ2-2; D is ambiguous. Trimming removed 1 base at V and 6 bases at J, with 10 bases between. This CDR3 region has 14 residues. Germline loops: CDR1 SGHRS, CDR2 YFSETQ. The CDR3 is CASSLSASPGELFF. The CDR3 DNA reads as TGCGCCAGCAGCTTGTCTGCAAGCCCCGGGGAGCTGTTTTTT.

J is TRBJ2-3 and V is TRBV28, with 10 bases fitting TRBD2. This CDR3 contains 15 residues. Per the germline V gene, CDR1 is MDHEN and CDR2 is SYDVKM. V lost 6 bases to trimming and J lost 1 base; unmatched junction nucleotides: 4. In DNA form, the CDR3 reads TGTGCCAGCAGCCGACTAGCGGGCCGCACAGATACGCAGTATTTT. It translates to CASSRLAGRTDTQYF. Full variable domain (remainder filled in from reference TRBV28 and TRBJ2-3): DVKVTQSSRYLVKRTGEKVFLECVQDMDHENMFWYRQDPGLGLRLIYFSYDVKMKEKGDIPEGYSVSREKKERFSLILESASTNQTSMYLCASSRLAGRTDTQYFGPGTRLTVL.

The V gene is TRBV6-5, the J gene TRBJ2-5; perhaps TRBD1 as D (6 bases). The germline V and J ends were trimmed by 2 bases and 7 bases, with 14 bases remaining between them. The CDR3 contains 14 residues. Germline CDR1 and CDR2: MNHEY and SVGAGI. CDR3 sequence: CASSYPGEGGTQYF. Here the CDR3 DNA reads TGTGCCAGCAGTTACCCAGGGGAAGGCGGGACCCAGTACTTC.

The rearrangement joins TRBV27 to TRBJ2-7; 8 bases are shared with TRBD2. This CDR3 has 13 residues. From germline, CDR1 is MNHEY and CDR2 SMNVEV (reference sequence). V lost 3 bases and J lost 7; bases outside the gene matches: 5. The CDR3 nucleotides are TGTGCCAGCAGTTTTAGCTCGGGGGGGGAGCAGTACTTC. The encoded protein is CASSFSSGGEQYF.

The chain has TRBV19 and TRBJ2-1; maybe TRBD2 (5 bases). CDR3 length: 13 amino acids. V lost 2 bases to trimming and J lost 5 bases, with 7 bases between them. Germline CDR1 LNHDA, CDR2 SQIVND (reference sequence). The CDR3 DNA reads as TGTGCCAGTAGTATAAACGGGGACAATGAGCAGTTCTTC. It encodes CASSINGDNEQFF.

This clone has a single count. The DNA of the CDR3 is TGTGCAACAACCCCGGGAGGGCCCACAGATACGCAGTATTTT. This translates into CATTPGGPTDTQYF. The rearrangement links TRBV19 to TRBJ2-3; 8 bases agree with TRBD2. Germline-derived CDR1 and CDR2 are LNHDA and SQIVND (reference sequence). CDR3 length: 14 residues.

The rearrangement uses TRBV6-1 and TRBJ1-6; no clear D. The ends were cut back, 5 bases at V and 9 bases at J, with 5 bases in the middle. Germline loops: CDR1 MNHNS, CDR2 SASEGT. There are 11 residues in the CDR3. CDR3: CASSRVSPLHF. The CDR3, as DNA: TGTGCCAGCAGTCGGGTTTCACCCCTCCACTTT.

DNA of the CDR3: TGTGCCAGTAGTATGAGAGGGGGAAGGAATCAGCCCCAGCATTTT. It translates to CASSMRGGRNQPQHF. The rearrangement joins TRBV19 to TRBJ1-5; the D gene is possibly TRBD1 (6 bases). V lost 3 bases, J lost 4 bases, and 13 bases lay in between. The V gene's germline CDR1 is LNHDA and CDR2 SQIVND (reference sequence). This CDR3 contains 15 residues.

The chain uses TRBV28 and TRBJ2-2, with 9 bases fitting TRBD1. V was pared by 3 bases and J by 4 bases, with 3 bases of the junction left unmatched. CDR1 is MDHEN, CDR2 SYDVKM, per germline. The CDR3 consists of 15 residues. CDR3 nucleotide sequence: TGTGCCAGCAGTTTGGGACAGGGAGGCACCGGGGAGCTGTTTTTT. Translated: CASSLGQGGTGELFF.

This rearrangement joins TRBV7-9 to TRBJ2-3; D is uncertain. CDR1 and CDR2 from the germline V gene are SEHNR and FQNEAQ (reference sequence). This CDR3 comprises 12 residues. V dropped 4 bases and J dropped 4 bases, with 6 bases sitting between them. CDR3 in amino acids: CASSSGADTQYF. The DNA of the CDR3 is TGTGCCAGCAGCTCCGGAGCAGATACGCAGTATTTT.

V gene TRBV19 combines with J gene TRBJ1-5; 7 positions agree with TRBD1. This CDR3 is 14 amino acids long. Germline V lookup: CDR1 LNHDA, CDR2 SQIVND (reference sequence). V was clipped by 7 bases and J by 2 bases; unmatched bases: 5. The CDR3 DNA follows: TGTGCCAGTAACAGGGGAGAGGGCAATCAGCCCCAGCATTTT. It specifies CASNRGEGNQPQHF. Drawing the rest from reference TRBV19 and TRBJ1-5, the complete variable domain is DGGITQSPKYLFRKEGQNVTLSCEQNLNHDAMYWYRQDPGQGLRLIYYSQIVNDFQKGDIAEGYSVSREKKESFPLTVTSAQKNPTAFYLCASNRGEGNQPQHFGDGTRLSIL.

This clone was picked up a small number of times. For the CDR3, the DNA is TGTGCCAGCAGCAGGACAGGGGGCTCTGGGGAGCAGTACTTC. It is translated as CASSRTGGSGEQYF. The rearrangement joins TRBV6-1 to TRBJ2-7, with 11 positions matching TRBD1. This CDR3 is 14 amino acids long. J lost 7 bases, V lost 6 bases, and 8 bases had no gene match. Germline-derived CDR1 and CDR2 are MNHNS and SASEGT.

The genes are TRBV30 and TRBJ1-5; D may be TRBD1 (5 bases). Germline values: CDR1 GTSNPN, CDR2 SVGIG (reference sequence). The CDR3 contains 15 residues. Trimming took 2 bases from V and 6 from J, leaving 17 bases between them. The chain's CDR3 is CAWSWDGLGGQPQHF. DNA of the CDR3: TGTGCCTGGAGTTGGGACGGCCTGGGGGGTCAGCCCCAGCATTTT.

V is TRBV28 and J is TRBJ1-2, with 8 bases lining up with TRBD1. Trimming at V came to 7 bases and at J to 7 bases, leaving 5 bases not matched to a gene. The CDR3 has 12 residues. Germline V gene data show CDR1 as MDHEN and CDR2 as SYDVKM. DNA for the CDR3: TGTGCCAGCACATCACAGGGGGTTGGCTACACCTTC. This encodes CASTSQGVGYTF.

The CDR3 bases are TGTGCCAGTAGCTCGCGGCAGCCCTTCTCCTACGAGCAGTACTTC. Amino acid sequence: CASSSRQPFSYEQYF. The chain is built from TRBV19 and TRBJ2-7; D gene unclear. The CDR3 spans 15 residues. Germline assignment: CDR1 LNHDA and CDR2 SQIVND (reference sequence). V gave up 6 bases and J gave up 0 bases, with 15 bases separating them.